This TCR beta chain emerged from a study of OX40 agonist ivuxolimab in advanced cancers. At the level of the study: Given to patients was ivuxolimab, an agonistic anti-OX40 (CD134) antibody. Partial responses were achieved by three patients: one hepatocellular carcinoma, two cutaneous melanoma.

The CDR3 runs to 17 residues. CDR1 LGHNA and CDR2 YSLEER come from the germline V gene. Trimming removed 3 bases from V and 1 base from J, with 18 bases in between. Clones were read by immunoSEQ multiplex PCR, and TCRdb kept only the in-frame ones, dropping some. The top ten clones hold about 3.6% of a sample with 100,000 or so clones, roughly nine tenths of them seen once. Autoimmune disease history or systemic immunosuppression meant exclusion. This TCR was sampled from an adult with an advanced solid tumor such as melanoma, head and neck, liver or kidney cancer. This chain joins TRBV4-3 and TRBJ1-1; D is ambiguous. The sample was CD4+ or CD8+ T cells sorted from blood, taken in a trial of the OX40 agonist ivuxolimab. The CDR3 DNA reads as TGCGCCAGCAGCCATTATCTCCCCCATGACACGAACACTGAAGCTTTCTTT. The encoded protein is CASSHYLPHDTNTEAFF.